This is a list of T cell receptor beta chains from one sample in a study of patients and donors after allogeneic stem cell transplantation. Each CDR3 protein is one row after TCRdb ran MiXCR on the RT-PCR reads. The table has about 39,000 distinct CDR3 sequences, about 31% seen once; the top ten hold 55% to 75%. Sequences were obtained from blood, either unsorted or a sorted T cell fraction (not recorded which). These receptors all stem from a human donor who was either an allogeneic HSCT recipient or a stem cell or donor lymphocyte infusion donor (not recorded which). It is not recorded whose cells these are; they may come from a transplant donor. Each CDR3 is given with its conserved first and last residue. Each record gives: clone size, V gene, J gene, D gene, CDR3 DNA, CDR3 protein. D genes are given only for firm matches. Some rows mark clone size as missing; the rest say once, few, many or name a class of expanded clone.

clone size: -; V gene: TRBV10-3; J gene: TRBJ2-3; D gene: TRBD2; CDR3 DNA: TGTGCCATCGAGGCTAGCGGTAGCACAGATACGCAGTATTTT; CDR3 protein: CAIEASGSTDTQYF
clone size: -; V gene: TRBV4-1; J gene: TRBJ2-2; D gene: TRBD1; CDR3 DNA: TGCGCCAGCAGTTGGGACAGGACCAACACCGGGGAGCTGTTTTTT; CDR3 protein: CASSWDRTNTGELFF
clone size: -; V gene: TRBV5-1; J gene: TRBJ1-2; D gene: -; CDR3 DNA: TGCGCCAGCAGCCCGAGGGGAACAGGGCTGCCCTACACCTTC; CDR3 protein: CASSPRGTGLPYTF
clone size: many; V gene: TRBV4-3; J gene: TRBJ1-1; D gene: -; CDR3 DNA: TGCGCCAGCAGTCGTCAAGACGGGAACACTGAAGCTTTCTTT; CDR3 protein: CASSRQDGNTEAFF
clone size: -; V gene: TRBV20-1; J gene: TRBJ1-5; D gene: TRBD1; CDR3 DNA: TGCAGTGCTAGGCCCTCCATCGGACAGGGGAATCAGCCCCAGCATTTT; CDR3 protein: CSARPSIGQGNQPQHF
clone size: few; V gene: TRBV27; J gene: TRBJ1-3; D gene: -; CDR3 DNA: TGTGCCAGCAGTTTCACAGGGCTATCTGGAAACACCATATATTTT; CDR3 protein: CASSFTGLSGNTIYF
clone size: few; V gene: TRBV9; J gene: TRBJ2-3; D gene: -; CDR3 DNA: TGTGCCAGCAGCAAGACACATCGCACAGATACGCAGTATTTT; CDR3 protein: CASSKTHRTDTQYF
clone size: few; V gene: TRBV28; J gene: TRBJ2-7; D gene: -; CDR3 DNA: TGTGCCAGCAGTCCTCGTGGCCTTGCTGCCTACGAGCAGTACTTC; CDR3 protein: CASSPRGLAAYEQYF
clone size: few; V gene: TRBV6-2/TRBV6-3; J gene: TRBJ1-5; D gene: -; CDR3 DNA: TGTGCCAGCAGCCCCTTCCTCGGACAGAATAGCAATCAGCCCCAGCATTTT; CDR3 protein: CASSPFLGQNSNQPQHF
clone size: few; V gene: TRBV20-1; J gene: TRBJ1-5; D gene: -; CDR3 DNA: TGCAGTGCTTCGGGACCGCCGAGCAATCAGCCCCAGCATTTT; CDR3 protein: CSASGPPSNQPQHF
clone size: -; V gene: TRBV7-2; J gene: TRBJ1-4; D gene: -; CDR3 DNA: TGTGCCAGCAGCTTACTTCCAGGCACCACTAATGAAAAACTGTTTTTT; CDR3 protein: CASSLLPGTTNEKLFF
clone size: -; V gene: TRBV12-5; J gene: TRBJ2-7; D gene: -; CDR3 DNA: TGTGCTAGTGGTTTCGGGACTCTGTACGAGCAGTACTTC; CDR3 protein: CASGFGTLYEQYF
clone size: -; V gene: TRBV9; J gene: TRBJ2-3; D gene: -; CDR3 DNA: TGTGCCAGCAGCGTAGTACCGACAGGTCGCCCAGATACGCAGTATTTT; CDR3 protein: CASSVVPTGRPDTQYF
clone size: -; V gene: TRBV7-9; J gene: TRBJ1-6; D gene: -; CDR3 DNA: TGTGCCAGCAGCTTCGAACGGCCGAATTCACCCCTCCACTTT; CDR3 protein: CASSFERPNSPLHF
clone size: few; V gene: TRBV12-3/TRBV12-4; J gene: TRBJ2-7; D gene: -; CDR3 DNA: TGTGCCAGCAGTTTAGGACAGCCCACCTACGAGCAGTACTTC; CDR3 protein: CASSLGQPTYEQYF
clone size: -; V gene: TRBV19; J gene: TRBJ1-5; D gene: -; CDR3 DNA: TGTGCCAGTAGTATACCGCCTCAGCCCCAGCATTTT; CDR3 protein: CASSIPPQPQHF
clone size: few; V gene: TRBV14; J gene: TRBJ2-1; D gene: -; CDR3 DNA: TGTGCCAGCAGCCAAGAAGCAATCAAGGTCTACAATGAGCAGTTCTTC; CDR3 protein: CASSQEAIKVYNEQFF
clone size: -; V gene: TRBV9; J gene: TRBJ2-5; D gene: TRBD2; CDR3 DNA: TGTGCCAGCAGCGTAGCCCTCGGGACTAGCGGGAGCCATCAAGAGACCCAGTACTTC; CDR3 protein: CASSVALGTSGSHQETQYF
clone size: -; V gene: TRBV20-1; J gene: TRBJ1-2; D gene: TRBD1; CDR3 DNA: TGCAGTGCTAGTAGGACGGTCGGGACAGGGACTAACTATGGCTACACCTTC; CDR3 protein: CSASRTVGTGTNYGYTF
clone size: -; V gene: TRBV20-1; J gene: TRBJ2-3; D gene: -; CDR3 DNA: TGCAGTGCTAGAGCTATCGGGGGAGGCTCTACGAATTCTCAAGATACGCAGTATTTT; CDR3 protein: CSARAIGGGSTNSQDTQYF
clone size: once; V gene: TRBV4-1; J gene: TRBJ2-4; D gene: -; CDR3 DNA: TGCGCCAGCAGCCAAGCCAGGGTCAAAAACATTCAGTACTTC; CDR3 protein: CASSQARVKNIQYF
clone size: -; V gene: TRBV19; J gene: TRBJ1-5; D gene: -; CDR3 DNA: TGTGCCAGTAGTATAGCCATGCCGGGACGCACAATGCAGCCCCAGCATTTT; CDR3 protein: CASSIAMPGRTMQPQHF
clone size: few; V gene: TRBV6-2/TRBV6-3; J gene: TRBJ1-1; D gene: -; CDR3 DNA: TGTGCCAGCAGTTTTTTCGCTAACTCAGCGACGAACACTGAAGCTTTCTTT; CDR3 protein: CASSFFANSATNTEAFF
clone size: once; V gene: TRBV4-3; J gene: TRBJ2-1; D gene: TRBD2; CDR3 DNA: TGCGCCAGCAGCCAAGTTCCCCTTGGGGGGGCCTACAATGAGCAGTTCTTC; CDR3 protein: CASSQVPLGGAYNEQFF
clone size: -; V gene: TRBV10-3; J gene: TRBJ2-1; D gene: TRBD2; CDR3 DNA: TGTGCCATCAGTGGGACTAGCGGGAATTACAATGAGCAGTTCTTC; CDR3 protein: CAISGTSGNYNEQFF
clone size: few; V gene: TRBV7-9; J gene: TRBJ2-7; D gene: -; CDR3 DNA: TGTGCCAGCAGTGGGGACTGGTCCTACGAGCAGTACTTC; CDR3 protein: CASSGDWSYEQYF
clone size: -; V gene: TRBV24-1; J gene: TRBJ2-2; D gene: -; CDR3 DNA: TGTGCCACCAGTGATTTATCCCCCCTTGGGGCCGGGGAGCTGTTTTTT; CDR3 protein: CATSDLSPLGAGELFF
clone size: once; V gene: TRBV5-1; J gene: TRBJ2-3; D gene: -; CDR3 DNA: TGCGCCAGCAGCTTCGGGGAGGCAGATACGCAGTATTTT; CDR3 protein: CASSFGEADTQYF
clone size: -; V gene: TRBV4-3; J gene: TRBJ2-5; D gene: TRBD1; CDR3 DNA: TGCGCCAGCAGCCACGACAGGGGATTGGGAGAGACCCAGTACTTC; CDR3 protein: CASSHDRGLGETQYF
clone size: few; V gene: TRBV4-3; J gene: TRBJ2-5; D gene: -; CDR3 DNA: TGCGCCAGCAGCCAAGATTTTAGGCCTGAGACCCAGTACTTC; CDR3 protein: CASSQDFRPETQYF
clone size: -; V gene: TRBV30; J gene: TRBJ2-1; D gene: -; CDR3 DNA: TGTGCCTGGAGTTCATCTAGCCTATACAATGAGCAGTTCTTC; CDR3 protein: CAWSSSSLYNEQFF
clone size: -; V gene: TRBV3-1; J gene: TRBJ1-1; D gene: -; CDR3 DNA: TGTGCCAGCAGCCAGGGGGGGAGGGCCACTGAAGCTTTCTTT; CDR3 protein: CASSQGGRATEAFF
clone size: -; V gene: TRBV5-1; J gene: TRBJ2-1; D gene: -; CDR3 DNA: TGCGCCAGCAGCTTGGGGGGTCTAGCGAGCTCCTACAATGAGCAGTTCTTC; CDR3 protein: CASSLGGLASSYNEQFF
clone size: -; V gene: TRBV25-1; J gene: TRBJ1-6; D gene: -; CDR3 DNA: TGTGCCAGCAGTGGAGAAAGTGTATCACCCCTCCACTTT; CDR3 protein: CASSGESVSPLHF
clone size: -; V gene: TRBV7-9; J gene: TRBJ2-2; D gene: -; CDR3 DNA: TGTGCCAGCAGCTACCCGATCCCCGACACCGGGGAGCTGTTTTTT; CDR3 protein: CASSYPIPDTGELFF
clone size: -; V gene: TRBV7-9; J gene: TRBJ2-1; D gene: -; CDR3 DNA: TGTGCCAGCAGCAAGAGTCGCTACAATGAGCAGTTCTTC; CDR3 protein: CASSKSRYNEQFF
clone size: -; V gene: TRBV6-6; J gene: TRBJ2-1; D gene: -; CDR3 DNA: TGTGCCAGCAGTTACGGTGACAATGAGCAGTTCTTC; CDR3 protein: CASSYGDNEQFF
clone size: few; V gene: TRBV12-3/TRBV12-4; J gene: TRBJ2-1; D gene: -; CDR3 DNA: TGTGCCAGCAGTTTCACCAGGGGATCACTCAATGAGCAGTTCTTC; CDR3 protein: CASSFTRGSLNEQFF
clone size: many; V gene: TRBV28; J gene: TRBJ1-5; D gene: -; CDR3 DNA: TGTGCCAGCAGTTCCTATCAGCCCCAGCATTTT; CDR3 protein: CASSSYQPQHF
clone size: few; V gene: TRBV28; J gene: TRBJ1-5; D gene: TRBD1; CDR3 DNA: TGTGCCAGCAGTCACTCCGGGACAGGCAATCAGCCCCAGCATTTT; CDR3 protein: CASSHSGTGNQPQHF